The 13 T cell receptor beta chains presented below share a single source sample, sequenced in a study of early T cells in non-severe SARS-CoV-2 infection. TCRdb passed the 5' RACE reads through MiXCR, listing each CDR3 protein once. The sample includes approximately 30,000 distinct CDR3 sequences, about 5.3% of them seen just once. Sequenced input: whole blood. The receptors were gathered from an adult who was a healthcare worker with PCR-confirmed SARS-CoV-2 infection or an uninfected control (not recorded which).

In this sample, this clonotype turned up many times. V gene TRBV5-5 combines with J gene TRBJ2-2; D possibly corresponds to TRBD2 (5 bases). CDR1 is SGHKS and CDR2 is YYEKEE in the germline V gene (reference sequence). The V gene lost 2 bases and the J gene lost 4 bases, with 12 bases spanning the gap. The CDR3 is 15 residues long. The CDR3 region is CASSFSGMVTGELFF. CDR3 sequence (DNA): TGTGCCAGCAGCTTCTCGGGAATGGTCACCGGGGAGCTGTTTTTT.

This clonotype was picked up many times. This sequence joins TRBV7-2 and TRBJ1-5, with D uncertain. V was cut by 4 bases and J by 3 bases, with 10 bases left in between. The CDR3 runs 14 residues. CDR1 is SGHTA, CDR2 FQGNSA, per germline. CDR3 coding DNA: TGTGCCAGCAGCTCCGTTGGGGTCAATCAGCCCCAGCATTTT. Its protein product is CASSSVGVNQPQHF.

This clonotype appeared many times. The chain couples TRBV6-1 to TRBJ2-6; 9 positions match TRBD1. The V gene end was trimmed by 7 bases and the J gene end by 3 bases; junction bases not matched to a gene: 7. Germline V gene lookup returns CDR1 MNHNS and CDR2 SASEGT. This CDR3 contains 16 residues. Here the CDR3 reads CASTPGQGDGANVLTF. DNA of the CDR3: TGTGCCAGCACACCGGGACAGGGAGATGGGGCCAACGTCCTGACTTTC.

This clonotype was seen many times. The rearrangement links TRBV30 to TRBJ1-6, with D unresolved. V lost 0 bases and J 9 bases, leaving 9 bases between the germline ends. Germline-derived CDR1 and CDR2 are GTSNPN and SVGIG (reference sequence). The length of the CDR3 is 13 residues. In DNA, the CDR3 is TGTGCCTGGAGTGTGTCCACGGGTTCACCCCTCCACTTT. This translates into CAWSVSTGSPLHF.

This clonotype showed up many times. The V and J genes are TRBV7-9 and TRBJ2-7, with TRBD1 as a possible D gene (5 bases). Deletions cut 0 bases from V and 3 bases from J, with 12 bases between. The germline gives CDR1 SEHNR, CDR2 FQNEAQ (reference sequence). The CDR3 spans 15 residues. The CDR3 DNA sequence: TGTGCCAGCAGCTTAGCGGCGACAGATTACTACGAGCAGTACTTC. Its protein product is CASSLAATDYYEQYF.

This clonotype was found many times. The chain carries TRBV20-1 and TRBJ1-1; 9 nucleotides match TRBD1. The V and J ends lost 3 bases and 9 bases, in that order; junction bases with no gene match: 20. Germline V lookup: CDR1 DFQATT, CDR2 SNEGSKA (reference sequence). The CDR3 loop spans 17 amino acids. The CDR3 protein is CSARGLEDRGDERKAFF. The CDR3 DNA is TGCAGTGCTAGGGGGCTTGAGGACAGGGGTGACGAGAGAAAAGCTTTCTTT.

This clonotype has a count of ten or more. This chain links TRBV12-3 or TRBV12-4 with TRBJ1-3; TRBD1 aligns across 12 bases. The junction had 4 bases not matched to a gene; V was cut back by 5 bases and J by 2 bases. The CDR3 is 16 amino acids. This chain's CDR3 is CASSRDRGPAGNTIYF. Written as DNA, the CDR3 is TGTGCCAGCAGTCGGGACAGGGGGCCGGCTGGAAACACCATATATTTT.

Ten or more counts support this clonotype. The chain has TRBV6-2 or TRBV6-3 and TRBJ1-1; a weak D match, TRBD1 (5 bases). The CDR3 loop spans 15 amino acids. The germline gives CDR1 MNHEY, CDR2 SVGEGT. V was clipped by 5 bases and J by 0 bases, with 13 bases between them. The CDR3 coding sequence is TGTGCCAGCAGTAGCAGACAGATATTGAACACTGAAGCTTTCTTT. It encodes CASSSRQILNTEAFF.

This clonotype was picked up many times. The CDR3 loop reads CAWSPSKNIQYF. The CDR3 DNA sequence: TGTGCCTGGAGTCCGTCAAAGAACATTCAGTACTTC. The genes are TRBV30 and TRBJ2-4; D is ambiguous. CDR1 and CDR2 (germline): GTSNPN, SVGIG (reference sequence). CDR3 length: 12 residues. Trimming removed 2 bases from V and 7 bases from J, with 9 bases in between.

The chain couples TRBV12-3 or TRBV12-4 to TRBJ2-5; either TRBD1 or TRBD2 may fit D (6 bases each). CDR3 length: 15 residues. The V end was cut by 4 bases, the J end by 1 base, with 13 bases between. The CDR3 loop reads CASSSLGGPQETQYF. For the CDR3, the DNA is TGTGCCAGCAGTTCCCTTGGGGGGCCCCAAGAGACCCAGTACTTC.

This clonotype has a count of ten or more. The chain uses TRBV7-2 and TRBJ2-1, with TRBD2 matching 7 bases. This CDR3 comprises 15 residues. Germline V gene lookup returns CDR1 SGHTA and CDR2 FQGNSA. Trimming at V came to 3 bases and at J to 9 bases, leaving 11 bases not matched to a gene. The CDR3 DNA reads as TGTGCCAGCAGCTTCAACCCCAAGCGGGGAGCTGAGCAGTTCTTC. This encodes CASSFNPKRGAEQFF.

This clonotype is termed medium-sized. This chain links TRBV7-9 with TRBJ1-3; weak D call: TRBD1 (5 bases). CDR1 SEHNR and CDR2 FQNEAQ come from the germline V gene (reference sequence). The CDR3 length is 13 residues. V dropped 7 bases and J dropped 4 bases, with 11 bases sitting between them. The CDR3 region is CASTSGLGNTIYF. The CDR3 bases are TGTGCCAGCACCTCGGGACTCGGAAACACCATATATTTT.

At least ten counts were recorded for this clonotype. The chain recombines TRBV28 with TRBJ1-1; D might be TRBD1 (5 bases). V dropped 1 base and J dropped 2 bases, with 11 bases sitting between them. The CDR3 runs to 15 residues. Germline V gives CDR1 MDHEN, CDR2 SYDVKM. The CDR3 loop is CASSLSGTANTEAFF. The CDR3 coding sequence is TGTGCCAGCAGTTTATCCGGGACGGCCAACACTGAAGCTTTCTTT.